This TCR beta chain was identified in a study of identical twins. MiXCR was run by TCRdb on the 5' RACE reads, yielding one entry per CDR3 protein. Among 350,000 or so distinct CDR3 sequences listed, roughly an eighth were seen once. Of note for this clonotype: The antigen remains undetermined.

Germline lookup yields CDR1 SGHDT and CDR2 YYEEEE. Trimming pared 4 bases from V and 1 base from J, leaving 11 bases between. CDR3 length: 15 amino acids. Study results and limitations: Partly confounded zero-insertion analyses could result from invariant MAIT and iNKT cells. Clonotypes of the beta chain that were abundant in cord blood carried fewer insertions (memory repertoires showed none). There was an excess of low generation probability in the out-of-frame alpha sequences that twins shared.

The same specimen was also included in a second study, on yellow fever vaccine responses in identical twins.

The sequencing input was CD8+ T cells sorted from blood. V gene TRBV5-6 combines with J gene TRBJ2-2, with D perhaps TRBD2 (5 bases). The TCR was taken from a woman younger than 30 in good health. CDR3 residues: CASSPGNLNTGELFF. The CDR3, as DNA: TGTGCCAGCAGCCCCGGGAATTTGAACACCGGGGAGCTGTTTTTT.